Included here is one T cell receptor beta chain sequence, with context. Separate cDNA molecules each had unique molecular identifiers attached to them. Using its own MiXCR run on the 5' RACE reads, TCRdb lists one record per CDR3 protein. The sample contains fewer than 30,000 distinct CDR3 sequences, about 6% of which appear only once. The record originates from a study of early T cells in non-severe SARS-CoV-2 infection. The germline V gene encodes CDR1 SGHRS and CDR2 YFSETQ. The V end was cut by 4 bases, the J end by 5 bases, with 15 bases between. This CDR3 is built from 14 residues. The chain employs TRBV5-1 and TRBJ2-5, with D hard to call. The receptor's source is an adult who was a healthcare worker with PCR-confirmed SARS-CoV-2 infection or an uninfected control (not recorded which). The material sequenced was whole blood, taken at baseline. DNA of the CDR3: TGCGCCAGCAGCCCTCTAGGTGCTGGGGAGACCCAGTACTTC. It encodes CASSPLGAGETQYF. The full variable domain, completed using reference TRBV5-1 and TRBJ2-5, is KAGVTQTPRYLIKTRGQQVTLSCSPISGHRSVSWYQQTPGQGLQFLFEYFSETQRNKGNFPGRFSGRQFSNSRSEMNVSTLELGDSALYLCASSPLGAGETQYFGPGTRLLVL.